Listed below are T cell receptor beta chains from one sample, sequenced in a study of early stage breast cancer tumors. This table comes from immunoSEQ multiplex PCR, and its TCRdb copy is limited to in-frame clones, with some not included. Of tens of thousands of clones listed, around 80% are singletons. Specimen: blood. All receptors derive from a person in their 40s with breast cancer. Both conserved end residues are part of each CDR3. The D gene is left open where the match is weak. A row's size may be missing; if present it is once, few, many or a size class.

clone_size d_call j_call v_call cdr3_nt cdr3_aa
few - TRBJ2-5 TRBV16 TGTGCCAGCAGCCAGGGCCTTGGGGAGACCCAGTACTTC CASSQGLGETQYF
- - TRBJ1-2 TRBV9 TGTGCCAGCAGCGTAGAGCTCGGGACCCCGTATGGCTACACCTTC CASSVELGTPYGYTF
- - TRBJ2-5 TRBV11-2 TGTGCCAGCAGCTTAGGGCCAGGGGAGAGGGAGACCCAGTACTTC CASSLGPGERETQYF
- - TRBJ2-1 TRBV5-1 TGCGCCAGCAGCTTGGCGATTCAGGGGGGTGAGCAGTTCTTC CASSLAIQGGEQFF
- - TRBJ2-7 TRBV7-8 TGTGCCAGCGGGGACTCCTACTACGAGCAGTACTTC CASGDSYYEQYF
- - TRBJ2-7 TRBV7-2 TGTGCCAGCAGCTCCCGGGTCGTGGGGGGGCAGTACTTC CASSSRVVGGQYF
- TRBD2 TRBJ2-7 TRBV27 TGTGCCAGCAGTTTATATAGCGGGAGTTACTCCTACGAGCAGTACTTC CASSLYSGSYSYEQYF
- - TRBJ2-7 TRBV10-2 TGCGCCAGCAGTGATCCGCGTCTTTGGGGGCGCGACGAGCAGTACTTC CASSDPRLWGRDEQYF
- - TRBJ2-5 TRBV7-2 TGTGCCAGCACCGAAGGGGGAGGAGAGACCCAGTACTTC CASTEGGGETQYF
- - TRBJ2-3 TRBV29-1 TGCAGCGTCACATCCTCAGGGGCAGATACGCAGTATTTT CSVTSSGADTQYF
- TRBD2 TRBJ2-3 TRBV11-2 TGTGCCAGCAGCCCGGGACTAGCGGGGACAGATACGCAGTATTTT CASSPGLAGTDTQYF
- - TRBJ2-3 TRBV4-2 TGTGCCAGCAGCCACGGGCGGGACTCGTCAGATACGCAGTATTTT CASSHGRDSSDTQYF
- TRBD1 TRBJ1-2 TRBV2 TGTGCCAGCGGGACAGAGGCGGTCTATGGCTACACCTTC CASGTEAVYGYTF
once - TRBJ2-5 TRBV7-2 TGTGCCAGCAGCTTAGGGGCTCGAGAGACCCAGTACTTC CASSLGARETQYF
- - TRBJ1-1 TRBV19 TGTGCCAGTAGTATGAAGAGTACGGGGGCCGGGACTGAAGCTTTCTTT CASSMKSTGAGTEAFF
- - TRBJ2-7 TRBV5-1 TGCGCCAGCAGCTTTCAGGGGGGTTCCTACGAGCAGTACTTC CASSFQGGSYEQYF
- TRBD2 TRBJ2-7 TRBV11-3 TGTGCCAGCACCAACGGGGGGAGGGCCTACGAGCAGTACTTC CASTNGGRAYEQYF
few - TRBJ1-1 TRBV7-6 TGTGCCAGCAGCTTCGAGATCACTGAAGCTTTCTTT CASSFEITEAFF
few TRBD1 TRBJ1-2 TRBV19 TGTGCCAGTAGTATAGGTGCCAGGGGGCAAGGGTATGGCTACACCTTC CASSIGARGQGYGYTF
few - TRBJ1-1 TRBV30 TGTGCCTGGACCGTAGGGGGTGAAGCTTTCTTT CAWTVGGEAFF
few TRBD2 TRBJ2-3 TRBV18 TGTGCCAGCTCACCCGGACTAGCGGACACAGATACGCAGTATTTT CASSPGLADTDTQYF
few - TRBJ2-5 TRBV5-1 TGCGCCAGCAGCCGCACAACGGCAGACCAAGAGACCCAGTACTTC CASSRTTADQETQYF
- - TRBJ2-7 TRBV7-9 TGTGCCAGCAGCTTAGGTCCGGGGGCGGTTTACGAGCAGTACTTC CASSLGPGAVYEQYF
- TRBD2 TRBJ2-1 TRBV5-1 TGCGCCAGCAGCTTGGCCGGGGATCTAGCGGGAGAGAATGAGCAGTTCTTC CASSLAGDLAGENEQFF
few - TRBJ2-5 TRBV5-1 TGCGCCAGCAGCATTCAAGAGACCCAGTACTTC CASSIQETQYF
- - TRBJ2-7 TRBV6-1 TGTGCCAGCAGATACGGACAGACCTACGAGCAGTACTTC CASRYGQTYEQYF
- - TRBJ1-2 TRBV6-5 TGTGCCAGCCCCCCCGCAGGGAGCTATGGCTACACCTTC CASPPAGSYGYTF
- - TRBJ2-5 TRBV7-3 TGTGCCAGCAGCTTAATGGGAACCAGGGGAGAGACCCAGTACTTC CASSLMGTRGETQYF